This passage covers 20 T cell receptor beta chains from one sample sequenced in a study of blood T cell repertoires in COVID-19. Clones were sequenced by immunoSEQ multiplex PCR, and TCRdb holds only the in-frame ones, with some missing. The sample contains 90,000 to 100,000 clones, approximately 85% of which appear only once. Sequencing input: peripheral blood. Receptors originate from a human donor in a cohort sampled during active COVID-19.

This chain uses TRBV29-1 with TRBJ1-1; D may be TRBD1 (6 bases). The germline CDR1 and CDR2 sequences are SQVTM and ANQGSEA. Deletions cut 7 bases from V and 0 bases from J, with 12 bases between. This CDR3 comprises 13 residues. The DNA of the CDR3 is TGCAGCGCCGGACAGTCCATGAACACTGAAGCTTTCTTT. Translation gives CSAGQSMNTEAFF.

This sequence joins TRBV5-4 and TRBJ2-7; the match to TRBD2 covers 7 bases. The CDR3 totals 15 residues. The trim removed 4 bases at V and 2 bases at J, leaving 9 bases unmatched. CDR1 and CDR2 (germline): SGHNT, YYREEE (reference sequence). The CDR3 loop reads CASSVQGAGAYEQYF. CDR3 in DNA: TGTGCCAGCAGCGTCCAAGGGGCGGGAGCCTACGAGCAGTACTTC.

This clone was seen just once. The J gene is TRBJ1-1, the V gene TRBV18; D perhaps matches TRBD1 (5 bases). This CDR3 has 15 amino acids. CDR1 is KGHSH and CDR2 is LQKENI in the germline V gene. The ends were cut back, 4 bases at V and 0 bases at J, with 12 bases in the middle. DNA for the CDR3: TGTGCCAGCTCACGAGGAGGGGAAATGAACACTGAAGCTTTCTTT. This encodes CASSRGGEMNTEAFF.

The sample holds a few counts of this clone. CDR3 in DNA: TGTGCCAGCTCACCGCGTCCCGGACAAAACAGGTCACCCCTCCACTTT. Translated: CASSPRPGQNRSPLHF. This chain joins TRBV18 and TRBJ1-6; maybe TRBD1 (5 bases). CDR3 length: 16 residues. Trimming took off 3 bases at V and 10 bases at J, with 19 bases between the two ends. Germline V lookup: CDR1 KGHSH, CDR2 LQKENI. Full variable domain (missing parts from reference TRBV18 and TRBJ1-6): NAGVMQNPRHLVRRRGQEARLRCSPMKGHSHVYWYRQLPEEGLKFMVYLQKENIIDESGMPKERFSAEFPKEGPSILRIQQVVRGDSAAYFCASSPRPGQNRSPLHFGNGTRLTVT.

The V call is TRBV20-1, the J call TRBJ2-5; no definite D call. CDR3 length: 11 amino acids. Trimming shortened V by 7 bases and J by 5 bases, and 11 bases separated the two germline ends. The V gene's germline CDR1 is DFQATT and CDR2 SNEGSKA (reference sequence). The CDR3 loop is CSVIDTETQYF. DNA for the CDR3: TGCAGTGTCATAGATACGGAGACCCAGTACTTC.

The genes are TRBV6-4 and TRBJ2-3; 9 bases fit TRBD1. V lost 2 bases, J lost 2 bases, and 2 bases stayed unmatched. Germline CDR1 MRHNA, CDR2 SNTAGT. The CDR3 is 15 amino acids. CDR3 sequence (DNA): TGTGCCAGCAGTGACGGACAGGGGAACACAGATACGCAGTATTTT. As protein: CASSDGQGNTDTQYF.

The V call is TRBV28, the J call TRBJ2-3; the D gene is possibly TRBD2 (5 bases). The V end was cut by 7 bases, the J end by 2 bases, with 13 bases between. CDR3 length equals 14 residues. Germline CDR1 is MDHEN and CDR2 is SYDVKM. The CDR3 reads CASTLATITDTQYF. The CDR3 nucleotides are TGTGCCAGCACCCTGGCGACTATCACAGATACGCAGTATTTT.

This rearrangement joins TRBV5-6 to TRBJ2-1, with TRBD2 matching over 10 bases. This CDR3 contains 16 residues. J was trimmed by 9 bases and V by 2 bases; bases with no gene match: 11. Looked up from germline, CDR1 is SGHDT and CDR2 is YYEEEE. The CDR3 DNA sequence: TGTGCCAGCAGCTTTAGGGAAGCGGGGGGGCCGGGTGAGCAGTTCTTC. Translated, it gives CASSFREAGGPGEQFF. The full variable domain, in which reference TRBV5-6 and TRBJ2-1 provide the parts outside the CDR3, is DAGVTQSPTHLIKTRGQQVTLRCSPKSGHDTVSWYQQALGQGPQFIFQYYEEEERQRGNFPDRFSGHQFPNYSSELNVNALLLGDSALYLCASSFREAGGPGEQFFGPGTRLTVL.

This clone is a singleton in its sample. The chain employs TRBV2 and TRBJ1-4, with unresolved D. Germline lookup yields CDR1 SNHLY and CDR2 FYNNEI. The germline V and J ends were trimmed by 5 bases and 3 bases, with 13 bases remaining between them. This CDR3 has 15 residues. The DNA for the CDR3 is TGTGCCAGCAGTCGATCCGGGATATCTAATGAAAAACTGTTTTTT. Translated: CASSRSGISNEKLFF.

This chain uses TRBV12-2 with TRBJ1-5; the listed D gene, TRBD1, was not tested against the DNA. TRBV12-2 is recorded as a pseudogene. The CDR3 is 13 amino acids. This chain's CDR3 is CASRGQGYQPQHF. The CDR3 DNA reads TGTGCAAGTCGAGGCCAGGGGTATCAGCCCCAGCATTTT.

This clone was found once. The genes are TRBV9 and TRBJ2-7; 8 positions agree with TRBD1. This CDR3 region has 13 residues. V shed 1 base, J shed 5 bases, and the junction held 2 bases outside the gene matches. Germline-derived CDR1 and CDR2 are SGDLS and YYNGEE. This chain's CDR3 is CASSVRTGNEQYF. In DNA form, the CDR3 reads TGTGCCAGCAGCGTAAGGACAGGGAACGAGCAGTACTTC. The full variable domain, with the rest looked up from reference TRBV9 and TRBJ2-7, is DSGVTQTPKHLITATGQRVTLRCSPRSGDLSVYWYQQSLDQGLQFLIQYYNGEERAKGNILERFSAQQFPDLHSELNLSSLELGDSALYFCASSVRTGNEQYFGPGTRLTVT.

The genes are TRBV7-2 and TRBJ2-2, with 8 nucleotides matching TRBD1. This CDR3 region has 16 residues. CDR1 is SGHTA, CDR2 FQGNSA, per germline. V trimming: 1 base; J trimming: 9 bases; junction bases outside the gene matches: 10. The CDR3 nucleotides are TGTGCCAGCAGCTTAGGCCCGGTGGCAGGGGGCCGGGAGCTGTTTTTT. Its protein is CASSLGPVAGGRELFF.

The chain has TRBV4-3 and TRBJ2-3, with TRBD1 matching 7 bases. Trimming took 3 bases from V and 0 from J; bases not matched to a gene: 9. The length of the CDR3 is 17 residues. From germline, CDR1 is LGHNA and CDR2 YSLEER. CDR3 DNA sequence: TGCGCCAGCAGCCATGACCCCGGGACAGTTAGCACAGATACGCAGTATTTT. Translating it yields CASSHDPGTVSTDTQYF.

The rearrangement joins TRBV30 to TRBJ2-7, with 8 nucleotides matching TRBD1. J was trimmed by 7 bases and V by 4 bases; bases with no gene match: 9. Germline V gives CDR1 GTSNPN, CDR2 SVGIG (reference sequence). This CDR3 spans 13 amino acids. CDR3 sequence (DNA): TGTGCCTGGACCAAGGGCAGGGGGCGAGAGCAGTACTTC. Translating gives CAWTKGRGREQYF.

The chain employs TRBV30 and TRBJ2-6, with TRBD2 identical over 8 bases. The V gene's germline CDR1 is GTSNPN and CDR2 SVGIG (reference sequence). The CDR3 is 16 residues long. The V segment lost 5 bases and the J segment 0 bases; nucleotides outside the gene matches: 6. DNA of the CDR3: TGTGCCTGGTCGAACGGGGGGGGCTCTGGGGCCAACGTCCTGACTTTC. This gives the protein CAWSNGGGSGANVLTF.

The chain uses TRBV5-4 and TRBJ1-2, with TRBD1 identical over 7 bases. Germline lookup yields CDR1 SGHNT and CDR2 YYREEE (reference sequence). The CDR3 contains 16 residues. V lost 4 bases, J lost 2 bases, and 11 bases stayed unmatched. This CDR3 reads CASSAGRTGVNYGYTF. DNA of the CDR3: TGTGCCAGCAGCGCGGGAAGGACAGGAGTAAACTATGGCTACACCTTC.

This clone was counted at least ten times. The chain recombines TRBV2 with TRBJ2-1; the match to TRBD2 covers 11 bases. CDR1 and CDR2 from the germline V gene are SNHLY and FYNNEI. After removal of 4 bases from V and 4 bases from J, the junction contained 0 bases not matched to a gene. This CDR3 region has 14 residues. Here the CDR3 reads CASSGLAGYNEQFF. DNA of the CDR3: TGTGCCAGCAGTGGACTAGCGGGGTACAATGAGCAGTTCTTC.

The chain joins TRBV30 to TRBJ1-1; tentative D call: TRBD1 (5 bases). The CDR3 extends over 13 amino acids. Looked up from germline, CDR1 is GTSNPN and CDR2 is SVGIG (reference sequence). V was clipped by 3 bases and J by 5 bases, with 13 bases between them. In DNA, the CDR3 is TGTGCCTGGAGCATCGGGGGAGGGACTGAAGCTTTCTTT. Translated: CAWSIGGGTEAFF.

The rearrangement links TRBV29-1 to TRBJ2-5, with 10 nucleotides matching TRBD1. The germline V gene encodes CDR1 SQVTM and CDR2 ANQGSEA. This CDR3 contains 17 residues. The V gene end was trimmed by 4 bases and the J gene end by 1 base; junction bases not matched to a gene: 12. The CDR3, as DNA: TGCAGCGTTGTTCGGGACAGGGGCGATATTGGCCAAGAGACCCAGTACTTC. Amino acids: CSVVRDRGDIGQETQYF.

In DNA form, the CDR3 reads TGTGCCACCAGCAGATCCGGGACTACCTACGGGGAGACCCAGTACTTC. Translation: CATSRSGTTYGETQYF. The chain couples TRBV15 to TRBJ2-5; 7 nucleotides match TRBD2. The V and J ends lost 2 bases and 5 bases, in that order; junction bases with no gene match: 11. This CDR3 comprises 16 residues. Germline lookup yields CDR1 LNHNV and CDR2 YYDKDF (reference sequence).